The 5 T cell receptor beta chains listed next were all sequenced from one sample in a study of cytomegalovirus exposure and HLA in healthy donors. Primers for the PCR totalled 60 Vbeta and 13 Jbeta. Repertoires were generated with immunoSEQ multiplex PCR, while TCRdb's copy carries only in-frame clones and drops some. This table holds about 130,000 clones, 70% to 85% found once. The sample taken for sequencing was PBMCs. These receptor sequences come from a boy between 10 and 17 years old in good health and CMV-seronegative.

This chain joins TRBV4-1 and TRBJ2-7; D is possibly TRBD1 (6 bases). Germline CDR1 and CDR2: MGHRA and YSYEKL. Trimming pared 2 bases from V and 4 bases from J, leaving 18 bases between. The CDR3 covers 16 residues. CDR3 bases: TGCGCCAGCAGCCAATCCACCAGGGGTCGGGTATACGAGCAGTACTTC. Its protein product is CASSQSTRGRVYEQYF.

The chain employs TRBV30 and TRBJ2-7, with TRBD2 identical over 11 bases. The germline gives CDR1 GTSNPN, CDR2 SVGIG (reference sequence). J was trimmed by 6 bases and V by 7 bases; bases with no gene match: 14. This CDR3 spans 15 amino acids. In nucleotides, the CDR3 is TGTGCCTCCGACCCATCCGGGACTAGCGGACTCGAGCAGTACTTC. Residues: CASDPSGTSGLEQYF. Based on the CDR3 plus reference TRBV30 and TRBJ2-7, the full variable domain is SQTIHQWPATLVQPVGSPLSLECTVEGTSNPNLYWYRQAAGRGLQLLFYSVGIGQISSEVPQNLSASRPQDRQFILSSKKLLLSDSGFYLCASDPSGTSGLEQYFGPGTRLTVT.

J is TRBJ2-7 and V is TRBV7-9; TRBD2 agrees at 10 bases. CDR1 and CDR2 from the germline V gene are SEHNR and FQNEAQ (reference sequence). CDR3 size: 14 residues. V lost 4 bases to trimming and J lost 6 bases; unmatched junction nucleotides: 6. CDR3 bases: TGTGCCAGCAGCTCTAGCGGGAGTCACGGCGAGCAGTACTTC. It specifies CASSSSGSHGEQYF.

This clone was counted only a few times. This chain connects TRBV6-1 to TRBJ1-2; 8 bases align to TRBD1. The J segment lost 8 bases and the V segment lost 3 bases, leaving 11 bases of the junction unmatched. This CDR3 has 15 amino acids. Germline CDR1 is MNHNS and CDR2 is SASEGT. In DNA form, the CDR3 reads TGTGCCAGCAGTGAGCAGGTGACAGGGGTTGGGGGCTACACCTTC. It codes for CASSEQVTGVGGYTF.

The chain has TRBV19 and TRBJ2-1, with TRBD2 identical over 10 bases. Germline V CDR1 and CDR2: LNHDA, SQIVND (reference sequence). The CDR3 consists of 13 residues. Germline trimming cut 7 bases from V and 7 bases from J; bases unmatched to any gene: 4. Here the CDR3 reads CASTLAGGNEQFF. The CDR3, as DNA: TGTGCCAGTACATTAGCGGGGGGAAATGAGCAGTTCTTC.